Listed here is a single TCR beta chain. Its antigen is unknown. Sequencing was performed with immunoSEQ multiplex PCR; in TCRdb, only in-frame clones are kept and a portion is missing. The sample shows approximately 100,000 clones, about 91% of them seen only once. This sample is part of a study of siplizumab effects on memory and regulatory T cells. Study-wide results and limits: A significant reduction in alloreactive sequences traceable to unstimulated CD4+ memory cells was produced by siplizumab. Controls had approximately 25% Treg-derived mappable alloreactive CD4+ clones on average, versus approximately 69% with siplizumab.

The CDR3 is 17 residues long. Germline values: CDR1 SGHAT, CDR2 FQDESV (reference sequence). Between the trimmed V and J ends, which lost 0 bases and 3 bases, there was a span of 18 bases. The TCR comes from a human donor in good health. Some clones in this sample may be carry-over from other donors' samples. This chain uses TRBV11-1 with TRBJ2-7; no reliable D call. The specimen sequenced was CD4+ T cells sorted from blood. CDR3 nucleotide sequence: TGTGCCAGCAGCTTAGCCTCGTCCCTCGGGTCGGGCTACGAGCAGTACTTC. Amino acids: CASSLASSLGSGYEQYF.